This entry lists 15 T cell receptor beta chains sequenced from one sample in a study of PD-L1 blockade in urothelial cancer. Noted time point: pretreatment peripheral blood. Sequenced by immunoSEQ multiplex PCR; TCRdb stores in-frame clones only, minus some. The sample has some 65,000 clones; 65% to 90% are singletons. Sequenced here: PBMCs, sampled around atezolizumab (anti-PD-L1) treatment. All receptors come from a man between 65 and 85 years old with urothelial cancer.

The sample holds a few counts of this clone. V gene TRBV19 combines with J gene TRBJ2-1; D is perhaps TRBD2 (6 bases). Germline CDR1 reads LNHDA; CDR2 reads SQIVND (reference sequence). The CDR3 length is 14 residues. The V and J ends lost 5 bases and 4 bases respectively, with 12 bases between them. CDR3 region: CASSSSGGYNEQFF. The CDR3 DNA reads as TGTGCCAGTAGTTCCTCCGGGGGTTACAATGAGCAGTTCTTC.

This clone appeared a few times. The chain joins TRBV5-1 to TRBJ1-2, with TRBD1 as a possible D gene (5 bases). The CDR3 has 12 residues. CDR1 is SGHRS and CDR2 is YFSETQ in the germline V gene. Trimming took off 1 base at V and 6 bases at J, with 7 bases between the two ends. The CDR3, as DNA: TGCGCCAGCAGCTTGAAGGGGAATGGCTACACCTTC. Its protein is CASSLKGNGYTF.

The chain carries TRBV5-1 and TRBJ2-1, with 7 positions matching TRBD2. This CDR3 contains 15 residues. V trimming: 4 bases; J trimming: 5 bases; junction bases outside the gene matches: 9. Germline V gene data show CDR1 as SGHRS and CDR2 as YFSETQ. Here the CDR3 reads CASSQGLAANNEQFF. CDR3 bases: TGCGCCAGCAGCCAAGGCCTAGCGGCAAACAATGAGCAGTTCTTC.

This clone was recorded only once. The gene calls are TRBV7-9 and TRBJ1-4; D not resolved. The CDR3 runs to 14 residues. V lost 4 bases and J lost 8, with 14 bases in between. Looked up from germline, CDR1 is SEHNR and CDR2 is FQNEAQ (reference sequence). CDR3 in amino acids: CASSSGDWEEKLFF. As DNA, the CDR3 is TGTGCCAGCAGCTCCGGGGATTGGGAGGAAAAACTGTTTTTT.

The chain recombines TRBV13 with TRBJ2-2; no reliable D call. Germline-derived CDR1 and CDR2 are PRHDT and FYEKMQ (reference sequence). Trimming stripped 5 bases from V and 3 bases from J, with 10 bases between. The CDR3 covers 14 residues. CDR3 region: CASSLGYDTGELFF. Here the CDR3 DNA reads TGTGCCAGCAGCCTCGGGTACGACACCGGGGAGCTGTTTTTT.

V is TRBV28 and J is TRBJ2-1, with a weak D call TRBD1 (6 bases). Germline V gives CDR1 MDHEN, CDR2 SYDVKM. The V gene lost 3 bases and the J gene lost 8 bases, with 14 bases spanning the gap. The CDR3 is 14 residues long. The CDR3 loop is CASSFSAGADEQFF. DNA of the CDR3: TGTGCCAGCAGTTTCTCTGCAGGGGCTGATGAGCAGTTCTTC.

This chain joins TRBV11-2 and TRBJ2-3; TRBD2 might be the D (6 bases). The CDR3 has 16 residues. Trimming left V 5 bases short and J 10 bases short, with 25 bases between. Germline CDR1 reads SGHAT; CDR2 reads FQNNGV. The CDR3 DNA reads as TGTGCCAGCAGCCCTACCGGGACCACCCTCGGCGGGGCGCAGTATTTT. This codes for CASSPTGTTLGGAQYF. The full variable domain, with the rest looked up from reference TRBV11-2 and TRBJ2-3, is EAGVAQSPRYKIIEKRQSVAFWCNPISGHATLYWYQQILGQGPKLLIQFQNNGVVDDSQLPKDRFSAERLKGVDSTLKIQPAKLEDSAVYLCASSPTGTTLGGAQYFGPGTRLTVL.

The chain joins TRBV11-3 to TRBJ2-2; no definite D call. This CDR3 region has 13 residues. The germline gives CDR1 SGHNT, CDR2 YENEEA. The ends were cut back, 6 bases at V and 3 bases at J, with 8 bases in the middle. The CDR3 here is CASRGRDTGELFF. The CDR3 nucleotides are TGTGCCAGCAGGGGCCGAGACACCGGGGAGCTGTTTTTT. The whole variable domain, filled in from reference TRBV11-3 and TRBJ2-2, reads EAGVVQSPRYKIIEKKQPVAFWCNPISGHNTLYWYLQNLGQGPELLIRYENEEAVDDSQLPKDRFSAERLKGVDSTLKIQPAELGDSAVYLCASRGRDTGELFFGEGSRLTVL.

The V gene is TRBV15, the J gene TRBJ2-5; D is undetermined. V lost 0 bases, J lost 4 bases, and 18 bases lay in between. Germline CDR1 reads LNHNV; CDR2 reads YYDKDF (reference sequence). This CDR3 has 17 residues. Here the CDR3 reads CATSRDPMFRERETQYF. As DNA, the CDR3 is TGTGCCACCAGCAGAGATCCTATGTTTCGAGAAAGAGAGACCCAGTACTTC.

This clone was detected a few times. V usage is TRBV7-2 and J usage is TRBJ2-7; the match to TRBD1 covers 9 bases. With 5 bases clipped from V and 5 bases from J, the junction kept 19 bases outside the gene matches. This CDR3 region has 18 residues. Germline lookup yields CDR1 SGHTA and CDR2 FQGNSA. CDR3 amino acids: CASSPRSGTGPLRNEQYF. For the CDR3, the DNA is TGTGCCAGCAGCCCCCGGAGCGGGACAGGGCCGCTTCGAAACGAGCAGTACTTC.

The CDR3 DNA reads as TGTGCCAGCAATTCCGGGGACTACGAGCAGTACTTC. Translation: CASNSGDYEQYF. This chain links TRBV2 with TRBJ2-7; tentative D call: TRBD2 (5 bases). Trimming stripped 7 bases from V and 3 bases from J, with 10 bases between. CDR3 length equals 12 residues. The germline V gene encodes CDR1 SNHLY and CDR2 FYNNEI.

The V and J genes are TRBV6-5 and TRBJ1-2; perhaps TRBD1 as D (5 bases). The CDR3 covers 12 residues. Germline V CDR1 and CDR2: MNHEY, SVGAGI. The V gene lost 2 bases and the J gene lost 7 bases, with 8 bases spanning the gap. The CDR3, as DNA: TGTGCCAGCAGTTACCCAGGGTCTGGCTACACCTTC. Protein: CASSYPGSGYTF.

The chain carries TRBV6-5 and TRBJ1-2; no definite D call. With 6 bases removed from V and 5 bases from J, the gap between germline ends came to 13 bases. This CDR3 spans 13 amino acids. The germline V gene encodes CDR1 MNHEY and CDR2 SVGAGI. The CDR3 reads CASSLPRGYGYTF. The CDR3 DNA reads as TGTGCCAGCAGCCTCCCCCGAGGGTATGGCTACACCTTC.

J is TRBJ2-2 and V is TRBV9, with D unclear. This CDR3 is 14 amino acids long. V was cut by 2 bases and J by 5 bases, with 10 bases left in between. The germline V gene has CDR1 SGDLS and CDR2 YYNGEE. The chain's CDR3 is CASSVRHLTGELFF. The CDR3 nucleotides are TGTGCCAGCAGCGTTCGACACTTGACCGGGGAGCTGTTTTTT.

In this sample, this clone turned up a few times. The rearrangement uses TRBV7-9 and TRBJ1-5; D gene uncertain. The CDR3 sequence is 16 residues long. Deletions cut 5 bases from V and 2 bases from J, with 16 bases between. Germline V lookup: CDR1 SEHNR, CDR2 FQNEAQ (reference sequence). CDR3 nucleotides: TGTGCCAGCAGCCGCGGCCGAATAGGCGGCAATCAGCCCCAGCATTTT. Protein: CASSRGRIGGNQPQHF.